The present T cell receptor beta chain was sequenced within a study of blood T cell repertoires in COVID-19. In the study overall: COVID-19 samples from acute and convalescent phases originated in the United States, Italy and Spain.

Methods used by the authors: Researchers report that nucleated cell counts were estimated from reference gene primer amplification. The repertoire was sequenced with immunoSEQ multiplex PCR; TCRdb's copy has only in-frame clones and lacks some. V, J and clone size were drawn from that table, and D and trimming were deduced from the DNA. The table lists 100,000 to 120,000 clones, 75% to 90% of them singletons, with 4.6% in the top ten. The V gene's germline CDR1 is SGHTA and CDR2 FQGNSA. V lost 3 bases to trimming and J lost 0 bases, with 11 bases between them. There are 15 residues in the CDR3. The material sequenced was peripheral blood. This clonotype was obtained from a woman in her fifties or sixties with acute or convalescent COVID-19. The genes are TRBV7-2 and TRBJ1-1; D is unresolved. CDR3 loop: CASSFYQVLNTEAFF. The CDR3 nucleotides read TGTGCCAGCAGCTTCTATCAGGTGCTGAACACTGAAGCTTTCTTT.